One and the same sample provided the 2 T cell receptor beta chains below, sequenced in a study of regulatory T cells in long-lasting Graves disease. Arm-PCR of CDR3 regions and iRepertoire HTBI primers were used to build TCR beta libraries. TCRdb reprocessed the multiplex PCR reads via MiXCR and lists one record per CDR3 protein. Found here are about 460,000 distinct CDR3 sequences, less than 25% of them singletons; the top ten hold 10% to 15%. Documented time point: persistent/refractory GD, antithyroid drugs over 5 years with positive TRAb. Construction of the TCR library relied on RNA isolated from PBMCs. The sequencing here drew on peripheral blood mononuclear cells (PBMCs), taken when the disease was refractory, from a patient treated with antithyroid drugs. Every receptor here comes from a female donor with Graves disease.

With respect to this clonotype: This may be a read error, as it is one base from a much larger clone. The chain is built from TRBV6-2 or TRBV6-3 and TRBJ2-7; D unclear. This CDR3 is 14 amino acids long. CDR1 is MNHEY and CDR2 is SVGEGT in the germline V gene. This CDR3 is CASSHSVGRSEQYF. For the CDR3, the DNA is TGTGCCAGCAGTCACTCGGTGGGTAGGAGCGAGCAGTACTTC.

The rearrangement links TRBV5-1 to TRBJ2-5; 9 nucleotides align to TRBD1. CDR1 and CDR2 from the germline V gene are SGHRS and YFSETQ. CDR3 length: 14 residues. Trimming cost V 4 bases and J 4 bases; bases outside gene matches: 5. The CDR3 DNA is TGCGCCAGCAGCGGGGACAGGGAAACAGAGACCCAGTACTTC. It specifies CASSGDRETETQYF.